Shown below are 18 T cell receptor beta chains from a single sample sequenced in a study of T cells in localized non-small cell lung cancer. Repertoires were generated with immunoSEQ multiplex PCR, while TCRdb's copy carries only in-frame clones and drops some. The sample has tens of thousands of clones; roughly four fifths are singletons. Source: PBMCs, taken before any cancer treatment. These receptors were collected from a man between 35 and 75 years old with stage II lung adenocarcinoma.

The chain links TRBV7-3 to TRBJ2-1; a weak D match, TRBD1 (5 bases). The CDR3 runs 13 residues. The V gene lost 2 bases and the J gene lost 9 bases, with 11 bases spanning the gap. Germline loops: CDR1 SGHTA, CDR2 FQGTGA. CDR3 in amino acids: CASSLQGKGEQFF. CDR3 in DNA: TGTGCCAGCAGCTTACAGGGCAAGGGTGAGCAGTTCTTC.

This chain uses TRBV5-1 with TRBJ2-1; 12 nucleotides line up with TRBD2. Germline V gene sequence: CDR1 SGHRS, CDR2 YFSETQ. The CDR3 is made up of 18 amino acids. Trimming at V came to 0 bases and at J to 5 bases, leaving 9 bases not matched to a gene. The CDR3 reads CASSLELAGGLPNNEQFF. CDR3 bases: TGCGCCAGCAGCTTGGAACTAGCGGGAGGCCTCCCCAACAATGAGCAGTTCTTC.

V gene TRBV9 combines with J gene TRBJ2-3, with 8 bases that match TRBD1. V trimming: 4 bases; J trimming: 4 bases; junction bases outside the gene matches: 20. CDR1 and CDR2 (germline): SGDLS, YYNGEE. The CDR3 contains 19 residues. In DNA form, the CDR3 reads TGTGCCAGCAGCCTAAAGGCAGGGGGCCGCGGGAATGTCCCAGATACGCAGTATTTT. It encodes CASSLKAGGRGNVPDTQYF.

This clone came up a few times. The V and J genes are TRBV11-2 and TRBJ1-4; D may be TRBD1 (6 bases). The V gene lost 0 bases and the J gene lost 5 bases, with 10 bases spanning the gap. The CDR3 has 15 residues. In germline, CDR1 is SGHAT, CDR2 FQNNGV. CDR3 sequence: CASSLDWGLNEKLFF. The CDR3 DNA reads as TGTGCCAGCAGCTTAGATTGGGGGCTGAATGAAAAACTGTTTTTT.

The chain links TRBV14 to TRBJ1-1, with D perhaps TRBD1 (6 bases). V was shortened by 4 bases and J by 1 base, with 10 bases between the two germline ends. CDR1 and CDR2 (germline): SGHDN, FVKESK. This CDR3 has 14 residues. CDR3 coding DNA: TGTGCCAGCAGCCCTTGGACAGAGAACACTGAAGCTTTCTTT. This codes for CASSPWTENTEAFF.

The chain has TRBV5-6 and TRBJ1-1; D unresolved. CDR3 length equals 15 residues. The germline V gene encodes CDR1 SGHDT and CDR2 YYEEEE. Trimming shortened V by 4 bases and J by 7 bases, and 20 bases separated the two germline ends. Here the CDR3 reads CASSPNILRGGEAFF. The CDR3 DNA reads TGTGCCAGCAGCCCCAACATCCTACGTGGAGGTGAAGCTTTCTTT. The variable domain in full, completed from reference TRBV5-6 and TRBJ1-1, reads DAGVTQSPTHLIKTRGQQVTLRCSPKSGHDTVSWYQQALGQGPQFIFQYYEEEERQRGNFPDRFSGHQFPNYSSELNVNALLLGDSALYLCASSPNILRGGEAFFGQGTRLTVV.

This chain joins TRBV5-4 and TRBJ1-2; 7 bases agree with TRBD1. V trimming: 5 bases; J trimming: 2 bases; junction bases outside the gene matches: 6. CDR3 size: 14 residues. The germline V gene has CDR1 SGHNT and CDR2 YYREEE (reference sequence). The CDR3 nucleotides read TGTGCCAGCAGTCCGGGACAGCTGAACTATGGCTACACCTTC. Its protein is CASSPGQLNYGYTF. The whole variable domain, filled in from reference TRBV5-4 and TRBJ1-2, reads ETGVTQSPTHLIKTRGQQVTLRCSSQSGHNTVSWYQQALGQGPQFIFQYYREEENGRGNFPPRFSGLQFPNYSSELNVNALELDDSALYLCASSPGQLNYGYTFGSGTRLTVV.

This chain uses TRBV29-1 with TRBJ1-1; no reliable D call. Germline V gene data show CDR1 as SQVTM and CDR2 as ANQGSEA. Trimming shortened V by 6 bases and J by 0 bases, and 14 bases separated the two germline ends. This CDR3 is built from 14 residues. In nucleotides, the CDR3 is TGCAGCGTATTGACCGGGCCAATGAACACTGAAGCTTTCTTT. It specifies CSVLTGPMNTEAFF.

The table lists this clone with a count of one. Here the CDR3 reads CASSLTSNYGYTF. CDR3 DNA sequence: TGCGCCAGCAGCTTAACATCGAACTATGGCTACACCTTC. The chain employs TRBV5-1 and TRBJ1-2; D remains unclear. CDR1 and CDR2 from the germline V gene are SGHRS and YFSETQ. The CDR3 covers 13 residues. Trimming removed 2 bases at V and 2 bases at J, with 7 bases between. Complete variable domain (other parts from reference TRBV5-1 and TRBJ1-2): KAGVTQTPRYLIKTRGQQVTLSCSPISGHRSVSWYQQTPGQGLQFLFEYFSETQRNKGNFPGRFSGRQFSNSRSEMNVSTLELGDSALYLCASSLTSNYGYTFGSGTRLTVV.

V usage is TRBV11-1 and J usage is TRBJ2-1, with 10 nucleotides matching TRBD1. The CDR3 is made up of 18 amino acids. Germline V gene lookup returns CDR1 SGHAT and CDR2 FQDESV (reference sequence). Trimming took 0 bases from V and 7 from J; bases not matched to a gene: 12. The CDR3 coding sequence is TGTGCCAGCAGCTTAGCGTCAATCTACGAGGACAGGGGGAATGAGCAGTTCTTC. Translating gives CASSLASIYEDRGNEQFF.

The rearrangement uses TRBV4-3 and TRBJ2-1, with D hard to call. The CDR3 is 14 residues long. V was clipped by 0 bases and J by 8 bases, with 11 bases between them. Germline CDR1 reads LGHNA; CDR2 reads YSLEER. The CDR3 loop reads CASSQELGDDEQFF. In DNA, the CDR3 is TGCGCCAGCAGCCAAGAGCTGGGTGACGATGAGCAGTTCTTC.

CDR3 nucleotides: TGTGCCAGCTCACCGGAAGGGAATACGCAGTATTTT. This encodes CASSPEGNTQYF. The rearrangement uses TRBV18 and TRBJ2-3; D is uncertain. Germline CDR1 reads KGHSH; CDR2 reads LQKENI. V was trimmed by 3 bases and J by 7 bases, leaving 8 bases between them. There are 12 residues in the CDR3.

The chain's CDR3 is CASSISTDTQYF. DNA of the CDR3: TGCGCCAGCAGCATTAGCACAGATACGCAGTATTTT. The chain is built from TRBV5-1 and TRBJ2-3; D remains ambiguous. The CDR3 is 12 residues long. V lost 4 bases, J lost 0 bases, and 3 bases lay in between. Germline CDR1 SGHRS, CDR2 YFSETQ.

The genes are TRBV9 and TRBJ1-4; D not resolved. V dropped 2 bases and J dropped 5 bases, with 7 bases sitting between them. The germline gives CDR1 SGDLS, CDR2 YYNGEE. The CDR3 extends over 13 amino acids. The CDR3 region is CASSVHGNEKLFF. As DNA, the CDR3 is TGTGCCAGCAGCGTGCACGGGAATGAAAAACTGTTTTTT.

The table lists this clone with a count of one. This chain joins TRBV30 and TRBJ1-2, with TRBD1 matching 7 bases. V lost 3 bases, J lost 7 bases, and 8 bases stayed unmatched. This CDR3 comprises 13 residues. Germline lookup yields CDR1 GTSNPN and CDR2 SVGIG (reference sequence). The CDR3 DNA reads TGTGCCTGGAGAAGGACAGGAGTGTCTGGCTACACCTTC. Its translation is CAWRRTGVSGYTF.

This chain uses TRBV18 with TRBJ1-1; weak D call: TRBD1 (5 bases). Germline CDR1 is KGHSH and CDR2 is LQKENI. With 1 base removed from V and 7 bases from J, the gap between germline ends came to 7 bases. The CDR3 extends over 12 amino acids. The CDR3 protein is CASSPQGREAFF. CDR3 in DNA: TGTGCCAGCTCACCACAGGGGCGTGAAGCTTTCTTT.

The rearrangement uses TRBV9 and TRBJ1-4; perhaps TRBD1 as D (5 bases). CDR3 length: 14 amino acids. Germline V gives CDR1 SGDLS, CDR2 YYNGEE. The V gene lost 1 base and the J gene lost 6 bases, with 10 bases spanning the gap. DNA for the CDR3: TGTGCCAGCAGCGTAAGGGTGGGGGATGAAAAACTGTTTTTT. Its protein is CASSVRVGDEKLFF.

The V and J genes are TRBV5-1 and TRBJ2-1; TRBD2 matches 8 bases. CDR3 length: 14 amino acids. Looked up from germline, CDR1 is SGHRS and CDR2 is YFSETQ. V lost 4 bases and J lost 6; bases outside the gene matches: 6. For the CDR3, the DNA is TGCGCCAGCAGCCTAGAGCGGGAGACCAATGAGCAGTTCTTC. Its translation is CASSLERETNEQFF.